The 23 T cell receptor beta chains in this list originate from one sample, sequenced in a study of blood T cell repertoires in COVID-19. Sequenced by immunoSEQ multiplex PCR; TCRdb stores in-frame clones only, minus some. The table shows 150,000 to 200,000 clones, with under 85% occurring only once. The sample taken for sequencing was peripheral blood. The receptors were sampled from a man of 80 years or more with COVID-19, enrolled during active disease.

This chain joins TRBV6-4 and TRBJ1-1, with TRBD1 as a possible D gene (6 bases). This CDR3 has 13 residues. Looked up from germline, CDR1 is MRHNA and CDR2 is SNTAGT. With 4 bases removed from V and 3 bases from J, the gap between germline ends came to 9 bases. Here the CDR3 reads CASSAGVDTEAFF. The CDR3 DNA is TGTGCCAGCAGTGCAGGGGTGGACACTGAAGCTTTCTTT.

The rearrangement uses TRBV7-6 and TRBJ2-2; no clear D gene. Germline CDR1 and CDR2: SGHVS and FNYEAQ. The CDR3 loop spans 13 amino acids. Trimming removed 1 base from V and 8 bases from J, with 8 bases in between. For the CDR3, the DNA is TGTGCCAGCAGCTTAGGACTTATTGGGGAGCTGTTTTTT. Protein: CASSLGLIGELFF.

Note on this clone: The same CDR3 can be traced to other DNA sequences in this sample. V usage is TRBV19 and J usage is TRBJ1-4; the match to TRBD1 covers 7 bases. The J segment lost 4 bases and the V segment lost 4 bases, leaving 3 bases of the junction unmatched. The CDR3 has 14 residues. The germline gives CDR1 LNHDA, CDR2 SQIVND (reference sequence). The CDR3 here is CASSSDRDNEKLFF. In nucleotides, the CDR3 is TGTGCCAGTAGTAGCGACAGGGATAATGAAAAACTGTTTTTT.

The V and J genes are TRBV12-3 or TRBV12-4 and TRBJ1-2, with unresolved D. V was cut by 3 bases and J by 4 bases, with 9 bases left in between. The CDR3 loop spans 13 amino acids. The DNA for the CDR3 is TGTGCCAGCAGTTTCCGGGGATTCTATGGCTACACCTTC. Translated, it gives CASSFRGFYGYTF.

This clone was seen a handful of times. The rearrangement links TRBV28 to TRBJ1-6; D gene uncertain. Germline lookup yields CDR1 MDHEN and CDR2 SYDVKM. Trimming took off 6 bases at V and 7 bases at J, with 10 bases between the two ends. The CDR3 is made up of 13 amino acids. The CDR3 here is CASSPYPNSPLHF. The CDR3 DNA reads TGTGCCAGCAGCCCCTACCCCAATTCACCCCTCCACTTT. The full variable domain, with the rest looked up from reference TRBV28 and TRBJ1-6, is DVKVTQSSRYLVKRTGEKVFLECVQDMDHENMFWYRQDPGLGLRLIYFSYDVKMKEKGDIPEGYSVSREKKERFSLILESASTNQTSMYLCASSPYPNSPLHFGNGTRLTVT.

The chain carries TRBV12-5 and TRBJ1-1; D not certain. The germline CDR1 and CDR2 sequences are LGHNT and FRNRAP. The CDR3 is 13 residues long. Trimming stripped 5 bases from V and 4 bases from J, with 11 bases between. CDR3 region: CASGLRRGTEAFF. As DNA, the CDR3 is TGTGCTAGTGGTCTCCGGCGGGGCACTGAAGCTTTCTTT.

The chain links TRBV28 to TRBJ2-5; the D is unclear. CDR1 is MDHEN, CDR2 SYDVKM, per germline. V lost 6 bases and J 2 bases, leaving 16 bases between the germline ends. The length of the CDR3 is 15 residues. Here the CDR3 reads CASSKTETAQETQYF. The CDR3 DNA reads TGTGCCAGCAGCAAAACAGAGACCGCACAAGAGACCCAGTACTTC.

This clone came up once. The chain links TRBV27 to TRBJ1-1; 9 bases fit TRBD1. V was pared by 5 bases and J by 0 bases, with 10 bases of the junction left unmatched. The germline gives CDR1 MNHEY, CDR2 SMNVEV (reference sequence). The CDR3 spans 17 residues. The CDR3 loop reads CASSKDRGVWVNTEAFF. The DNA of the CDR3 is TGTGCCAGCAGTAAGGACAGGGGAGTATGGGTGAACACTGAAGCTTTCTTT.

The chain uses TRBV15 and TRBJ2-7; TRBD1 matches at 7 bases. Germline V gene sequence: CDR1 LNHNV, CDR2 YYDKDF (reference sequence). The V and J ends lost 4 bases and 4 bases, in that order; junction bases with no gene match: 10. The CDR3 totals 15 residues. The CDR3 nucleotides read TGTGCCACCAGCACCTCCGGGACAGCTAGTTACGAGCAGTACTTC. Its protein product is CATSTSGTASYEQYF.

The chain has TRBV7-2 and TRBJ2-2; D remains unclear. V lost 4 bases and J lost 0, with 9 bases in between. The germline V gene encodes CDR1 SGHTA and CDR2 FQGNSA. The CDR3 spans 15 residues. The CDR3: CASSSRNSNTGELFF. In DNA, the CDR3 is TGTGCCAGCAGCTCACGTAACTCGAACACCGGGGAGCTGTTTTTT.

V is TRBV25-1 and J is TRBJ1-1, with 10 bases identical to TRBD1. This CDR3 has 13 residues. V gave up 4 bases and J gave up 7 bases; unmatched junction bases: 3. The V gene's germline CDR1 is MGHDK and CDR2 SYGVNS. The CDR3 DNA sequence: TGTGCCAGCAGTGGATGGACAGGGGGTGAAGCTTTCTTT. It yields the protein CASSGWTGGEAFF.

Here the CDR3 reads CASSLGQGFTNEKLFF. CDR3 nucleotides: TGTGCCAGCAGCTTGGGGCAGGGGTTCACTAATGAAAAACTGTTTTTT. V gene TRBV5-6 combines with J gene TRBJ1-4; D perhaps matches TRBD1 (6 bases). This CDR3 contains 16 residues. Per germline, CDR1 SGHDT and CDR2 YYEEEE. The germline V and J ends were trimmed by 0 bases and 2 bases, with 11 bases remaining between them.

In its sample, this clone was seen once. J is TRBJ1-2 and V is TRBV6-2 or TRBV6-3; D remains ambiguous. The V end lost 2 bases, the J end lost 6 bases, and 10 bases lay between the germline ends. The germline V gene encodes CDR1 MNHEY and CDR2 SVGEGT. The CDR3 runs 13 residues. The CDR3, as DNA: TGTGCCAGCAGTTACAGCCTGTCTAATGGCTACACCTTC. The encoded protein is CASSYSLSNGYTF.

The chain has TRBV7-9 and TRBJ1-2, with D tentatively TRBD1 (6 bases). CDR1 SEHNR and CDR2 FQNEAQ come from the germline V gene (reference sequence). The ends were cut back, 8 bases at V and 2 bases at J, with 9 bases in the middle. CDR3 length equals 12 residues. CDR3 sequence: CASATGNYGYTF. The CDR3 DNA follows: TGTGCCAGCGCAACAGGGAACTATGGCTACACCTTC.

J is TRBJ2-5 and V is TRBV12-5, with TRBD1 matching over 11 bases. The CDR3 is made up of 17 amino acids. The germline V gene encodes CDR1 LGHNT and CDR2 FRNRAP. Germline trimming cut 0 bases from V and 1 base from J; bases unmatched to any gene: 4. CDR3 nucleotides: TGTGCTAGTGGTTTGGTGTGGACAGGGGGCTTCCAAGAGACCCAGTACTTC. It specifies CASGLVWTGGFQETQYF.

This clone is a singleton in its sample. The rearrangement links TRBV7-8 to TRBJ1-3; D is unclear. CDR3 length: 12 amino acids. The V end lost 4 bases, the J end lost 8 bases, and 9 bases lay between the germline ends. Germline CDR1 and CDR2: SGHVS and FQNEAQ. Here the CDR3 DNA reads TGTGCCAGCAGCTCTGGCCGTGACACCATATATTTT. This codes for CASSSGRDTIYF.

This chain uses TRBV5-1 with TRBJ2-7; no definite D call. This CDR3 has 14 amino acids. Deletions cut 1 base from V and 5 bases from J, with 13 bases between. Germline CDR1 reads SGHRS; CDR2 reads YFSETQ. The CDR3 coding sequence is TGCGCCAGCAGCTTGTTGCCGGGTGAGAACGAGCAGTACTTC. It encodes CASSLLPGENEQYF.

This clone was seen a handful of times. The gene calls are TRBV18 and TRBJ1-1; D unresolved. Trimming pared 2 bases from V and 0 bases from J, leaving 13 bases between. Germline V gives CDR1 KGHSH, CDR2 LQKENI. CDR3 length: 16 residues. The CDR3 DNA is TGTGCCAGCTCACCAACAGTCTCTACTCTGAACACTGAAGCTTTCTTT. This translates into CASSPTVSTLNTEAFF. Full variable domain (remainder filled in from reference TRBV18 and TRBJ1-1): NAGVMQNPRHLVRRRGQEARLRCSPMKGHSHVYWYRQLPEEGLKFMVYLQKENIIDESGMPKERFSAEFPKEGPSILRIQQVVRGDSAAYFCASSPTVSTLNTEAFFGQGTRLTVV.

This clone showed up just once. The chain employs TRBV28 and TRBJ1-2, with 8 bases that match TRBD1. Trimming cost V 6 bases and J 5 bases; bases outside gene matches: 8. Germline values: CDR1 MDHEN, CDR2 SYDVKM. There are 14 residues in the CDR3. CDR3 coding DNA: TGTGCCAGCAGGGGGACAGGTGGAGGGTATGGCTACACCTTC. It codes for CASRGTGGGYGYTF.

This clone showed up just a few times. This chain uses TRBV19 with TRBJ1-2; 7 bases are shared with TRBD1. CDR3 length: 12 amino acids. Trimming removed 6 bases from V and 3 bases from J; junction bases left unmatched: 1. The germline V gene has CDR1 LNHDA and CDR2 SQIVND (reference sequence). The CDR3 sequence: CASSGTDYGYTF. Here the CDR3 DNA reads TGTGCCAGTAGCGGGACAGACTATGGCTACACCTTC.

V gene TRBV18 combines with J gene TRBJ1-6; TRBD1 matches 10 bases. Per the germline V gene, CDR1 is KGHSH and CDR2 is LQKENI. After removal of 6 bases from V and 9 bases from J, the junction contained 8 bases not matched to a gene. The CDR3 is made up of 15 amino acids. The CDR3 reads CASSQDRGIGSPLHF. The DNA of the CDR3 is TGTGCCAGCTCTCAGGACAGGGGGATAGGTTCACCCCTCCACTTT.

The chain recombines TRBV28 with TRBJ1-2; the D gene is possibly TRBD1 (6 bases). The CDR3 covers 14 residues. V lost 10 bases and J lost 1, with 16 bases in between. Per the germline V gene, CDR1 is MDHEN and CDR2 is SYDVKM. The CDR3 loop is CAILGGGRNYGYTF. DNA for the CDR3: TGTGCCATTCTAGGGGGTGGACGTAACTATGGCTACACCTTC.

The V call is TRBV12-3 or TRBV12-4, the J call TRBJ2-7; D perhaps matches TRBD1 (5 bases). V was trimmed by 4 bases and J by 3 bases, leaving 7 bases between them. This CDR3 is built from 12 residues. CDR3 nucleotide sequence: TGTGCCAGCAGTTCGCAGGGCTACGAGCAGTACTTC. Its translation: CASSSQGYEQYF.